The T cell receptor beta chain under discussion was sequenced for a study of post-analysis software for immune sequencing data. Turning to the study itself: Relapsing-remitting, secondary progressive and progressive-relapsing courses of multiple sclerosis were included.

There are a few counts of this clonotype. Its antigen is not identified. With V trimmed by 0 bases and J by 4 bases, 6 bases remained unmatched. Germline lookup yields CDR1 SGHRS and CDR2 YFSETQ. The CDR3 has 15 residues. Overall study results and limits: Significantly decreased normalized Chao1 diversity was recorded for multiple sclerosis patients relative to controls. There were a few TRBV segments more frequent in patients than controls, and TRBV5-6, TRBV5-1 and TRBV20-1 were among them.

Unique molecular identifiers were carried by the TCR beta cDNA libraries. TCRdb analysed the PCR reads with MiXCR anew, one entry per CDR3 protein. The sample contains more than 450,000 distinct CDR3 sequences, around a third of which appear only once. The sequenced sample was blood. The sequence came from a girl younger than 18 with multiple sclerosis. This chain uses TRBV5-1 with TRBJ1-2; the match to TRBD1 covers 7 bases. The CDR3 sequence: CASSLAGQILYGYTF. In nucleotides, the CDR3 is TGCGCCAGCAGCTTGGCGGGACAGATTCTCTATGGCTACACCTTC. Full variable domain (rest looked up from reference TRBV5-1 and TRBJ1-2): KAGVTQTPRYLIKTRGQQVTLSCSPISGHRSVSWYQQTPGQGLQFLFEYFSETQRNKGNFPGRFSGRQFSNSRSEMNVSTLELGDSALYLCASSLAGQILYGYTFGSGTRLTVV.